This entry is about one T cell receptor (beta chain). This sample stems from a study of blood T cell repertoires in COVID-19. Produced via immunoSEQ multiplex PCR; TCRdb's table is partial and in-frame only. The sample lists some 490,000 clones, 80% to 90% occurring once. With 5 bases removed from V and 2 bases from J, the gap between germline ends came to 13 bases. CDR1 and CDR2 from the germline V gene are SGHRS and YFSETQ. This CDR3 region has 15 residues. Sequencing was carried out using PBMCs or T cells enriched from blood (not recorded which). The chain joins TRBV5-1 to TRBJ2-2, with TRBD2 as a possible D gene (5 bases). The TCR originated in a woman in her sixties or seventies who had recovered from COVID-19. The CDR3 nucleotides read TGCGCCAGCAGGCGGGCAGAGCTTAACACCGGGGAGCTGTTTTTT. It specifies CASRRAELNTGELFF.